This TCR beta chain was obtained from a study of T-cell reconstitution after alpha-beta-depleted transplantation in children. This clonotype was seen many times. The TCRbeta library incorporated unique molecular identifiers. TCRdb reanalysed the PCR reads using MiXCR and keeps one entry per CDR3 protein. This sample has over 70,000 distinct CDR3 sequences, with approximately 8.4% found just once. The specimen comprised PBMCs from the stem cell graft donor, sampled from the stem cell graft. The clonotype originates from a human donor who donated a stem cell graft to a child with congenital amegakaryocytic thrombocytopenia.

Here the CDR3 reads CASSVASQHGYTF. Here the CDR3 DNA reads TGTGCCAGCAGCGTAGCTAGTCAGCATGGCTACACCTTC. The V and J genes are TRBV9 and TRBJ1-2, with D unclear. Germline V lookup: CDR1 SGDLS, CDR2 YYNGEE. The CDR3 length is 13 residues. V lost 0 bases to trimming and J lost 6 bases, with 9 bases between them.